The present entry profiles one T cell receptor beta chain with its context. What it recognizes is unknown. Autoimmune disease history or systemic immunosuppression was exclusionary. Germline lookup yields CDR1 MDHEN and CDR2 SYDVKM. With 6 bases removed from V and 1 base from J, the gap between germline ends came to 10 bases. This CDR3 region has 13 residues. The protocol was immunoSEQ multiplex PCR, while the TCRdb copy is restricted to in-frame clones and leaves out a portion. This table has 10,000 to 15,000 clones, about 80% appearing once. This sample stems from a study of OX40 agonist ivuxolimab in advanced cancers. Study-wide results and caveats: At doses 0.1 to 3.0 mg/kg, CD4+ and CD8+ clones expanded.

The gene calls are TRBV28 and TRBJ2-7; D gene ambiguous. The origin of this receptor is an adult with an advanced solid tumor such as melanoma, head and neck, liver or kidney cancer. Source: CD4+ or CD8+ T cells sorted from blood, taken in a trial of the OX40 agonist ivuxolimab. The CDR3 DNA is TGTGCCAGCAGGCTTGCGACATCCTACGAGCAGTACTTC. The encoded protein is CASRLATSYEQYF. The complete variable domain, with remaining parts taken from reference TRBV28 and TRBJ2-7, reads DVKVTQSSRYLVKRTGEKVFLECVQDMDHENMFWYRQDPGLGLRLIYFSYDVKMKEKGDIPEGYSVSREKKERFSLILESASTNQTSMYLCASRLATSYEQYFGPGTRLTVT.